The 10 T cell receptor beta chains presented below share a single source sample, sequenced in a study of T cell changes during pregnancy in multiple sclerosis. TCRdb keeps only in-frame clones here, not all; method: immunoSEQ multiplex PCR. The table lists around 33,000 clones, around 91% of them singletons. The material sequenced was CD4+ T cells from peripheral blood mononuclear cells, taken in the third trimester of pregnancy. These TCRs come from a female donor in good health, enrolled as a control in a pregnancy study.

This chain links TRBV5-4 with TRBJ2-3; TRBD2 matches at 7 bases. This CDR3 has 14 amino acids. CDR1 is SGHNT and CDR2 is YYREEE in the germline V gene (reference sequence). Trimming at V came to 4 bases and at J to 2 bases, leaving 4 bases not matched to a gene. The CDR3 spells CASSSGTYTDTQYF. CDR3 nucleotides: TGTGCCAGCAGCAGCGGGACGTACACAGATACGCAGTATTTT.

This clone was counted once. This chain connects TRBV11-3 to TRBJ1-2; 7 bases match TRBD1. CDR1 is SGHNT and CDR2 is YENEEA in the germline V gene. V lost 6 bases, J lost 5 bases, and 9 bases stayed unmatched. This CDR3 is 14 amino acids long. The CDR3 loop reads CASRTRDSLYGYTF. DNA of the CDR3: TGTGCCAGCAGGACCCGGGACAGCTTGTATGGCTACACCTTC.

The J gene is TRBJ2-2, the V gene TRBV11-3; 11 bases fit TRBD2. This CDR3 comprises 19 residues. V was pared by 4 bases and J by 1 base, with 11 bases of the junction left unmatched. CDR1 is SGHNT and CDR2 is YENEEA in the germline V gene. Here the CDR3 DNA reads TGTGCCAGCAGCTCCGGACTAGCGGGTTATGGGGAGAACACCGGGGAGCTGTTTTTT. Translating it yields CASSSGLAGYGENTGELFF.

V gene TRBV6-4 combines with J gene TRBJ2-6, with D possibly TRBD2 on 5 matching bases. The CDR3 is made up of 15 amino acids. The V end lost 6 bases, the J end lost 0 bases, and 9 bases lay between the germline ends. Per germline, CDR1 MRHNA and CDR2 SNTAGT. CDR3 region: CASRRDGSGANVLTF. The CDR3 DNA is TGTGCCAGCAGGAGGGATGGCTCTGGGGCCAACGTCCTGACTTTC.

V is TRBV2 and J is TRBJ1-5, with 12 nucleotides matching TRBD1. Per germline, CDR1 SNHLY and CDR2 FYNNEI. The trim removed 4 bases at V and 6 bases at J, leaving 7 bases unmatched. This CDR3 is 16 amino acids long. CDR3 residues: CASSGGTGGFGQPQHF. CDR3 nucleotide sequence: TGTGCCAGCAGTGGGGGGACAGGGGGCTTCGGTCAGCCCCAGCATTTT. Looking up the rest from reference TRBV2 and TRBJ1-5 gives the full variable domain: EPEVTQTPSHQVTQMGQEVILRCVPISNHLYFYWYRQILGQKVEFLVSFYNNEISEKSEIFDDQFSVERPDGSNFTLKIRSTKLEDSAMYFCASSGGTGGFGQPQHFGDGTRLSIL.

V usage is TRBV5-1 and J usage is TRBJ1-2; 8 bases fit TRBD1. CDR3 length equals 14 residues. The J segment lost 3 bases and the V segment lost 4 bases, leaving 5 bases of the junction unmatched. Looked up from germline, CDR1 is SGHRS and CDR2 is YFSETQ. Here the CDR3 reads CASSTGQGYYGYTF. CDR3 in DNA: TGCGCCAGCAGCACTGGACAGGGCTACTATGGCTACACCTTC.

V usage is TRBV5-1 and J usage is TRBJ2-1; 7 nucleotides line up with TRBD1. The CDR3 extends over 15 amino acids. CDR1 and CDR2 from the germline V gene are SGHRS and YFSETQ. The V and J ends lost 3 bases and 0 bases, in that order; junction bases with no gene match: 3. The CDR3 spells CASSWDSSSYNEQFF. DNA for the CDR3: TGCGCCAGCAGCTGGGACAGTAGCTCCTACAATGAGCAGTTCTTC.

The V call is TRBV5-4, the J call TRBJ1-2; D might be TRBD1 (5 bases). Between the trimmed V and J ends, which lost 0 bases and 4 bases, there was a span of 10 bases. Per germline, CDR1 SGHNT and CDR2 YYREEE (reference sequence). The CDR3 consists of 14 residues. CDR3 nucleotide sequence: TGTGCCAGCAGCTTGGCAGACGGGGGCTATGGCTACACCTTC. It translates to CASSLADGGYGYTF.

This chain joins TRBV18 and TRBJ2-7; 8 bases map to TRBD2. With 6 bases clipped from V and 5 bases from J, the junction kept 6 bases outside the gene matches. This CDR3 has 13 residues. CDR1 is KGHSH, CDR2 LQKENI, per germline. In DNA form, the CDR3 reads TGTGCCAGCTCCCCAGGACTAGCTGACGAGCAGTACTTC. The encoded protein is CASSPGLADEQYF. Supplemented by reference TRBV18 and TRBJ2-7, the full variable domain reads NAGVMQNPRHLVRRRGQEARLRCSPMKGHSHVYWYRQLPEEGLKFMVYLQKENIIDESGMPKERFSAEFPKEGPSILRIQQVVRGDSAAYFCASSPGLADEQYFGPGTRLTVT.

V gene TRBV2 combines with J gene TRBJ2-7; no firm D call. The CDR3 has 13 amino acids. CDR1 and CDR2 from the germline V gene are SNHLY and FYNNEI. The ends were cut back, 4 bases at V and 0 bases at J, with 7 bases in the middle. The CDR3 DNA reads as TGTGCCAGCAGTGGACTTCACTCCTACGAGCAGTACTTC. Translation: CASSGLHSYEQYF.